This entry lists 14 T cell receptor beta chains sequenced from one sample in a study of cytomegalovirus exposure and HLA in healthy donors. Only in-frame clones appear in the TCRdb table, and some are missing; sequencing was by immunoSEQ multiplex PCR. The table includes tens of thousands of clones, approximately 96% detected once. Sequencing was done on a sample of PBMCs. These receptors all come from a man aged 18 to 29 in good health and CMV-seronegative.

The chain has TRBV7-6 and TRBJ2-5; no definite D call. The length of the CDR3 is 11 residues. Germline V gene data show CDR1 as SGHVS and CDR2 as FNYEAQ. Deletions cut 5 bases from V and 2 bases from J, with 3 bases between. CDR3 protein: CASSIQETQYF. In DNA, the CDR3 is TGTGCCAGCAGCATACAAGAGACCCAGTACTTC.

The rearrangement links TRBV19 to TRBJ2-2; TRBD2 agrees at 7 bases. V shed 11 bases, J shed 3 bases, and the junction held 6 bases outside the gene matches. Germline CDR1 LNHDA, CDR2 SQIVND (reference sequence). The CDR3 is 13 residues long. The CDR3 DNA follows: TGTGCCTGCGGGAGAGGGGACACCGGGGAGCTGTTTTTT. It is translated as CACGRGDTGELFF.

The count of this clone is one. The chain couples TRBV12-5 to TRBJ1-3; possibly TRBD1 for D (6 bases). Trimming took off 6 bases at V and 1 base at J, with 10 bases between the two ends. Germline CDR1 LGHNT, CDR2 FRNRAP. This CDR3 has 14 residues. The CDR3 loop reads CASGRTVSGNTIYF. The CDR3 nucleotides are TGTGCTAGTGGCCGGACAGTTTCTGGAAACACCATATATTTT.

The CDR3 protein is CASGLASGNEQFF. The CDR3 bases are TGTGCTAGTGGTTTGGCCTCCGGGAATGAGCAGTTCTTC. This sequence joins TRBV12-5 and TRBJ2-1; D is unresolved. The CDR3 extends over 13 amino acids. V lost 1 base to trimming and J lost 7 bases, with 8 bases between them. Germline CDR1 is LGHNT and CDR2 is FRNRAP.

This chain connects TRBV28 to TRBJ1-1; maybe TRBD1 (6 bases). There are 12 residues in the CDR3. V lost 7 bases and J 3 bases, leaving 9 bases between the germline ends. Per germline, CDR1 MDHEN and CDR2 SYDVKM. Here the CDR3 DNA reads TGTGCCAGCAATACAGGGTACACTGAAGCTTTCTTT. Translating it yields CASNTGYTEAFF.

The chain links TRBV19 to TRBJ1-5; 9 bases map to TRBD1. With 2 bases clipped from V and 9 bases from J, the junction kept 8 bases outside the gene matches. The germline V gene encodes CDR1 LNHDA and CDR2 SQIVND (reference sequence). CDR3 length equals 15 residues. The CDR3 nucleotides read TGTGCCAGTAGTATATGGGACAGGGCCCAGGGGCCCCAGCATTTT. Translating gives CASSIWDRAQGPQHF.

The rearrangement links TRBV28 to TRBJ2-3, with TRBD2 identical over 7 bases. From germline, CDR1 is MDHEN and CDR2 SYDVKM. J gave up 0 bases and V 5 bases, and 5 bases lay outside the gene matches. The CDR3 sequence is 15 residues long. CDR3 amino acids: CASSQGLGSTDTQYF. As DNA, the CDR3 is TGTGCCAGCAGTCAAGGACTAGGGAGCACAGATACGCAGTATTTT.

The rearrangement joins TRBV4-3 to TRBJ1-3; D may be TRBD1 (6 bases). V was shortened by 0 bases and J by 0 bases, with 12 bases between the two germline ends. This CDR3 has 17 amino acids. From germline, CDR1 is LGHNA and CDR2 YSLEER. The CDR3 protein is CASSQEQGSTSGNTIYF. The DNA of the CDR3 is TGCGCCAGCAGCCAAGAACAGGGCTCCACCTCTGGAAACACCATATATTTT.

The chain employs TRBV14 and TRBJ2-2, with D possibly matching TRBD2 (5 bases). Germline values: CDR1 SGHDN, CDR2 FVKESK. This CDR3 is 14 amino acids long. Trimming took 4 bases from V and 6 from J, leaving 12 bases between them. CDR3 DNA sequence: TGTGCCAGCAGCCCTCAGAGGGCAGCCGGGGAGCTGTTTTTT. Translating it yields CASSPQRAAGELFF.

The chain is built from TRBV2 and TRBJ2-1; 14 bases line up with TRBD2. The CDR3 loop spans 19 amino acids. From germline, CDR1 is SNHLY and CDR2 FYNNEI. The J segment lost 3 bases and the V segment lost 7 bases, leaving 14 bases of the junction unmatched. The CDR3 region is CASMRMGLAGVGHYNEQFF. CDR3 nucleotides: TGTGCCAGCATGAGGATGGGACTAGCGGGAGTGGGACACTACAATGAGCAGTTCTTC.

J is TRBJ2-2 and V is TRBV6-6; 11 positions agree with TRBD1. The junction had 2 bases not matched to a gene; V was cut back by 6 bases and J by 5 bases. The CDR3 has 14 residues. In germline, CDR1 is MNHNY, CDR2 SVGAGI (reference sequence). Here the CDR3 reads CASRGTGGTGELFF. In DNA form, the CDR3 reads TGTGCCAGCAGGGGGACAGGGGGAACCGGGGAGCTGTTTTTT.

The sample holds one count of this clone. The gene calls are TRBV2 and TRBJ1-5; tentative D call: TRBD1 (6 bases). Germline loops: CDR1 SNHLY, CDR2 FYNNEI. The CDR3 consists of 16 residues. V lost 5 bases and J 1 base, leaving 15 bases between the germline ends. CDR3 DNA sequence: TGTGCCAGCAGTCGAGACAGGTCTGTAAGCAATCAGCCCCAGCATTTT. Its protein is CASSRDRSVSNQPQHF.

This sequence joins TRBV29-1 and TRBJ1-3; TRBD1 is a possible D gene (5 bases). CDR1 and CDR2 from the germline V gene are SQVTM and ANQGSEA. This CDR3 has 14 amino acids. Between the trimmed V and J ends, which lost 3 bases and 3 bases, there was a span of 12 bases. The CDR3 protein is CSVDLGGVGNTIYF. The CDR3 nucleotides are TGCAGCGTTGACTTGGGAGGGGTTGGAAACACCATATATTTT. Supplemented by reference TRBV29-1 and TRBJ1-3, the full variable domain reads SAVISQKPSRDICQRGTSLTIQCQVDSQVTMMFWYRQQPGQSLTLIATANQGSEATYESGFVIDKFPISRPNLTFSTLTVSNMSPEDSSIYLCSVDLGGVGNTIYFGEGSWLTVV.

V usage is TRBV28 and J usage is TRBJ1-1; D might be TRBD1 (6 bases). Germline CDR1 is MDHEN and CDR2 is SYDVKM. The CDR3 loop spans 14 amino acids. The V gene lost 4 bases and the J gene lost 4 bases, with 13 bases spanning the gap. In DNA, the CDR3 is TGTGCCAGCAGTTCGCTACCCAGGGGCACTGAAGCTTTCTTT. It translates to CASSSLPRGTEAFF.